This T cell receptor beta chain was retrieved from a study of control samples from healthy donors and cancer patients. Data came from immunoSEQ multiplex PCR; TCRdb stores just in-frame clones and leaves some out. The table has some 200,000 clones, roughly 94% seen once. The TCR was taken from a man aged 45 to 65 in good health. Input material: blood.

The CDR3 protein is CATSPIALSAYGYTF. CDR3 nucleotides: TGTGCCACCAGCCCCATTGCCCTGTCGGCCTATGGCTACACCTTC. The rearrangement joins TRBV15 to TRBJ1-2; D is uncertain. Trimming removed 5 bases from V and 4 bases from J, with 17 bases in between. This CDR3 spans 15 amino acids. The germline V gene encodes CDR1 LNHNV and CDR2 YYDKDF (reference sequence). Complete variable domain (other parts from reference TRBV15 and TRBJ1-2): DAMVIQNPRYQVTQFGKPVTLSCSQTLNHNVMYWYQQKSSQAPKLLFHYYDKDFNNEADTPDNFQSRRPNTSFCFLDIRSPGLGDTAMYLCATSPIALSAYGYTFGSGTRLTVV.